The 9 T cell receptor beta chains reported below all come from one sample, sequenced in a study of shared clonotypes between healthy human individuals (dated by TCRdb to the early 2020s). To prepare the library, the immunoSEQ multiplex PCR assay was applied. TCRdb took this table from immuneACCESS and kept in-frame rearrangements with V and J called. Such tables lack part of the clones; where checked against another copy, unresolved V genes explain under half of the gap, and the rest is unexplained. The sample table shows 950,000 to 1,300,000 clones, and around 74% are seen once. The ten largest clones represent roughly 1.4% of the sample. Specimen: memory CD4+ T cells sorted from blood. The sample's cell subset or site label is to be understood as: CD45RA-negative fraction. These receptor sequences come from a man aged 18 to 29 in good health.

The chain carries TRBV30 and TRBJ2-1, with 11 bases matching TRBD2. The CDR3 consists of 16 residues. From germline, CDR1 is GTSNPN and CDR2 SVGIG (reference sequence). The V gene end was trimmed by 0 bases and the J gene end by 7 bases; junction bases not matched to a gene: 8. CDR3 in amino acids: CAWSVRSSGRRNEQFF. CDR3 coding DNA: TGTGCCTGGAGTGTACGGTCTAGCGGGAGGAGGAATGAGCAGTTCTTC.

For the CDR3, the DNA is TGTGCCAGCATCTCAGGACAGGGTGGGGAAAAACTGTTTTTT. Translation: CASISGQGGEKLFF. The rearrangement links TRBV28 to TRBJ1-4; 8 nucleotides line up with TRBD1. There are 14 residues in the CDR3. The V segment lost 7 bases and the J segment 8 bases; nucleotides outside the gene matches: 9. CDR1 MDHEN and CDR2 SYDVKM come from the germline V gene.

V gene TRBV10-2 combines with J gene TRBJ2-1; D is unclear. The germline gives CDR1 WSHSY, CDR2 SAAADI. Trimming removed 3 bases from V and 6 bases from J, with 3 bases in between. CDR3 length equals 11 residues. Here the CDR3 reads CASSEGNEQFF. CDR3 DNA sequence: TGCGCCAGCAGTGAAGGCAATGAGCAGTTCTTC.

Points on this clone: This sample also contains other DNA sequences that code for the same CDR3. The chain couples TRBV5-1 to TRBJ1-2; 7 bases map to TRBD1. Per the germline V gene, CDR1 is SGHRS and CDR2 is YFSETQ. This CDR3 region has 13 residues. Trimming removed 5 bases from V and 7 bases from J; junction bases left unmatched: 8. The CDR3 DNA reads TGCGCCAGCAGTTCGACAGGGTTGGGTGGCTACACCTTC. Translation: CASSSTGLGGYTF.

This clone was counted a single time. Other DNA sequences in the same sample also yield this CDR3. The gene calls are TRBV7-2 and TRBJ2-7, with D perhaps given as TRBD1 or TRBD2 (5 bases each). The CDR3 contains 14 residues. Germline-derived CDR1 and CDR2 are SGHTA and FQGNSA. V was pared by 1 base and J by 4 bases, with 11 bases between. CDR3 region: CASSLGEGKYEQYF. The CDR3 DNA reads as TGTGCCAGCAGCTTAGGAGAGGGGAAGTACGAGCAGTACTTC.

This clone was recorded many times. This sequence joins TRBV28 and TRBJ1-6; 8 nucleotides agree with TRBD1. V lost 3 bases to trimming and J lost 10 bases; unmatched junction nucleotides: 8. Per the germline V gene, CDR1 is MDHEN and CDR2 is SYDVKM. CDR3 length equals 15 residues. The CDR3 protein is CASSFDPGGRSPLHF. DNA for the CDR3: TGTGCCAGCAGTTTCGATCCAGGGGGCAGGTCACCCCTCCACTTT.

The chain links TRBV5-1 to TRBJ2-7; 11 bases map to TRBD1. Germline V lookup: CDR1 SGHRS, CDR2 YFSETQ. Trimming cost V 3 bases and J 6 bases; bases outside gene matches: 8. The CDR3 extends over 15 amino acids. In nucleotides, the CDR3 is TGCGCCAGCAGCTCCACGGGACAGGGGGTCGCCGAGCAGTACTTC. Translating it yields CASSSTGQGVAEQYF.

This clone was found a few times. The rearrangement links TRBV19 to TRBJ1-1, with D perhaps matching TRBD1 (6 bases). Trimming took off 7 bases at V and 1 base at J, with 16 bases between the two ends. Germline CDR1 is LNHDA and CDR2 is SQIVND (reference sequence). The CDR3 is made up of 15 amino acids. The CDR3 is CASTTWGARNTEAFF. The CDR3, as DNA: TGTGCCAGTACCACCTGGGGGGCTAGGAACACTGAAGCTTTCTTT.

The gene calls are TRBV2 and TRBJ1-5; D is perhaps TRBD1 (5 bases). V lost 8 bases to trimming and J lost 13 bases, with 24 bases between them. The CDR3 has 14 amino acids. CDR1 and CDR2 (germline): SNHLY, FYNNEI. The CDR3 sequence: CASRASGRLQAQHF. The CDR3 DNA sequence: TGTGCCAGCCGTGCGTCAGGGAGGCTACAGGCGCAGCATTTT.